This passage covers 16 T cell receptor beta chains from one sample sequenced in a study of T cell changes during pregnancy in multiple sclerosis. Only in-frame clones appear in the TCRdb table, and some are missing; sequencing was by immunoSEQ multiplex PCR. The sample records 35,000 to 50,000 clones, 88% being singletons. The sample here was CD4+ T cells from peripheral blood mononuclear cells, taken in the second trimester of pregnancy. All receptors come from a female donor with multiple sclerosis, enrolled in a pregnancy study.

The V gene is TRBV6-1, the J gene TRBJ1-4; TRBD1 might be the D (6 bases). The CDR3 consists of 14 residues. Germline V gives CDR1 MNHNS, CDR2 SASEGT. V lost 7 bases and J 15 bases, leaving 24 bases between the germline ends. The CDR3 loop is CASIEDSLIKGVFF. CDR3 coding DNA: TGTGCCAGCATAGAGGACAGCTTAATAAAGGGGGTGTTTTTT.

The rearrangement uses TRBV29-1 and TRBJ1-4, with unresolved D. Trimming took 6 bases from V and 3 from J, leaving 11 bases between them. CDR1 SQVTM and CDR2 ANQGSEA come from the germline V gene. The CDR3 has 13 amino acids. CDR3 sequence reads: CSVLPSANEKLFF. The CDR3 region has the DNA TGCAGCGTCCTCCCCTCCGCTAATGAAAAACTGTTTTTT.

This clone was counted a single time. V gene TRBV19 combines with J gene TRBJ2-1, with D perhaps TRBD1 (5 bases). Trimming removed 8 bases from V and 0 bases from J, with 14 bases in between. Per germline, CDR1 LNHDA and CDR2 SQIVND (reference sequence). The CDR3 consists of 15 residues. The CDR3 spells CASRQGPSSYNEQFF. Written as DNA, the CDR3 is TGTGCCAGTCGGCAGGGTCCCAGCTCCTACAATGAGCAGTTCTTC.

The gene calls are TRBV30 and TRBJ1-4; 8 bases agree with TRBD1. The ends lost 3 bases at V and 0 bases at J; junction bases unmatched: 12. Germline CDR1 GTSNPN, CDR2 SVGIG (reference sequence). The CDR3 spans 18 residues. The CDR3 sequence is CAWRGDRREVATNEKLFF. The CDR3 DNA sequence: TGTGCCTGGAGGGGGGACAGGCGGGAAGTCGCAACTAATGAAAAACTGTTTTTT.

The chain recombines TRBV9 with TRBJ2-7; D uncertain. The V gene's germline CDR1 is SGDLS and CDR2 YYNGEE. This CDR3 has 15 amino acids. The V and J ends lost 0 bases and 3 bases respectively, with 13 bases between them. CDR3 nucleotide sequence: TGTGCCAGCAGCGTAGAATCCGGGTACCTCTACGAGCAGTACTTC. Translating it yields CASSVESGYLYEQYF.

This clone was seen more than once but under ten times. This rearrangement joins TRBV4-1 to TRBJ1-1; 9 bases line up with TRBD1. Germline assignment: CDR1 MGHRA and CDR2 YSYEKL. Trimming cost V 3 bases and J 4 bases; bases outside gene matches: 3. This CDR3 spans 14 amino acids. The CDR3 DNA reads as TGCGCCAGCAGCCAGGGGGACAGGGTCACTGAAGCTTTCTTT. It yields the protein CASSQGDRVTEAFF.

This clone was counted only a few times. This chain joins TRBV4-1 and TRBJ1-5; D remains unclear. Germline-derived CDR1 and CDR2 are MGHRA and YSYEKL. The CDR3 is 13 residues long. V lost 6 bases and J 3 bases, leaving 9 bases between the germline ends. The CDR3 DNA is TGCGCCAGCAGTTACGAGCTCAATCAGCCCCAGCATTTT. This translates into CASSYELNQPQHF.

CDR3 sequence (DNA): TGTGCCAGTAGTATATCGCAGTTATCGGATACGCAGTATTTT. Protein: CASSISQLSDTQYF. The V and J genes are TRBV19 and TRBJ2-3; D call uncertain. The V gene lost 2 bases and the J gene lost 6 bases, with 12 bases spanning the gap. From germline, CDR1 is LNHDA and CDR2 SQIVND (reference sequence). The CDR3 length is 14 residues.

This chain links TRBV29-1 with TRBJ2-7; 8 bases fit TRBD2. J was trimmed by 5 bases and V by 6 bases; bases with no gene match: 18. The CDR3 extends over 16 amino acids. In germline, CDR1 is SQVTM, CDR2 ANQGSEA. The CDR3 protein is CSVVRTGTRTSHEQYF. DNA of the CDR3: TGCAGCGTCGTAAGGACCGGGACTAGAACAAGCCACGAGCAGTACTTC.

The chain employs TRBV5-1 and TRBJ2-7; 8 bases agree with TRBD2. The CDR3 is made up of 15 amino acids. Germline values: CDR1 SGHRS, CDR2 YFSETQ. V was pared by 0 bases and J by 5 bases, with 7 bases of the junction left unmatched. CDR3 bases: TGCGCCAGCAGCTTGGACCTACCGGGGGGGGACGAGCAGTACTTC. Translated: CASSLDLPGGDEQYF.

The chain joins TRBV30 to TRBJ2-5; a possible D gene is TRBD1 (6 bases). The CDR3 is 14 residues long. The V gene lost 0 bases and the J gene lost 4 bases, with 12 bases spanning the gap. Germline CDR1 GTSNPN, CDR2 SVGIG (reference sequence). In DNA form, the CDR3 reads TGTGCCTGGAGTGTACAGGGAATTCCAGAGACCCAGTACTTC. Translation: CAWSVQGIPETQYF.

The J gene is TRBJ2-7, the V gene TRBV7-2, with D possibly TRBD2 on 5 matching bases. This CDR3 contains 14 residues. Trimming cost V 7 bases and J 4 bases, with 17 bases left between them. CDR1 and CDR2 from the germline V gene are SGHTA and FQGNSA. CDR3 sequence: CASTPGPRGYEQYF. The DNA for the CDR3 is TGTGCCAGCACCCCCGGCCCCCGGGGATACGAGCAGTACTTC.

The chain uses TRBV2 and TRBJ2-2; 8 bases line up with TRBD1. The trim removed 7 bases at V and 6 bases at J, leaving 16 bases unmatched. This CDR3 comprises 17 residues. CDR1 SNHLY and CDR2 FYNNEI come from the germline V gene. CDR3 sequence (DNA): TGTGCCAGCATGGAGGGAATAGGGCAGGGGGCATCCGGGGAGCTGTTTTTT. This codes for CASMEGIGQGASGELFF.

The rearrangement links TRBV6-5 to TRBJ2-7; the D gene is possibly TRBD2 (6 bases). The ends were cut back, 0 bases at V and 5 bases at J, with 11 bases in the middle. Germline CDR1 MNHEY, CDR2 SVGAGI. The CDR3 covers 14 residues. CDR3 in DNA: TGTGCCAGCAGTTACTCGGGGGGTCCGCACGAGCAGTACTTC. This encodes CASSYSGGPHEQYF.

This chain joins TRBV21-1 and TRBJ2-1; no DNA check was done on the table's D call, TRBD2. TRBV21-1 is annotated as a pseudogene. The CDR3 consists of 18 residues. The CDR3 spells CASSKVKAGLPSYNEQFF. The DNA of the CDR3 is TGTGCCAGCAGCAAAGTTAAGGCGGGACTTCCCTCCTACAATGAGCAGTTCTTC.

This sequence joins TRBV19 and TRBJ2-7, with 7 positions matching TRBD1. J gave up 0 bases and V 4 bases, and 6 bases lay outside the gene matches. CDR1 LNHDA and CDR2 SQIVND come from the germline V gene (reference sequence). The CDR3 has 15 amino acids. The CDR3 nucleotides are TGTGCCAGTAGTACCCCGACAGGGACCTCCTACGAGCAGTACTTC. The encoded protein is CASSTPTGTSYEQYF.